The text below deals with one T cell receptor beta chain. The authors' processing: The assay estimated nucleated cells by amplifying reference gene primers. Measured with immunoSEQ multiplex PCR; TCRdb has only the in-frame clones, and not every one. V and J calls and clone size are as listed in that table; D and trimming were resolved from the DNA. The sample includes 90,000 to 120,000 clones, over 80% of them seen just once. The source of the sample is a study of blood T cell repertoires in COVID-19. Study overall: The United States, Italy and Spain supplied acute and convalescent COVID-19 samples. T cells, B-cell-depleted T cells, or PBMCs supplied cDNA or gDNA.

The V and J ends lost 6 bases and 7 bases respectively, with 10 bases between them. Germline CDR1 reads MNHEY; CDR2 reads SVGAGI. The CDR3 runs 12 residues. This TCR was sampled from a woman aged 25 to 39 with acute or convalescent COVID-19. The chain has TRBV6-5 and TRBJ2-1, with D unresolved. The source material was peripheral blood. CDR3: CASSQRANEQFF. The CDR3, as DNA: TGTGCCAGCAGCCAGCGCGCGAATGAGCAGTTCTTC.